Below, 2 T cell receptor beta chains from the same sample are listed, as sequenced in a study of identical twins. In TCRdb, the 5' RACE reads were re-called with MiXCR into one record per CDR3 protein. The sample holds 200,000 to 300,000 distinct CDR3 sequences, about 12% seen once. This sample also belongs to another study, concerning yellow fever vaccine responses in identical twins.

The sample taken for sequencing was memory (CD45RO+) T cells sorted from blood. These receptors were collected from a woman between 18 and 29 years old in good health.

In its sample, this clonotype was seen once. The V and J genes are TRBV28 and TRBJ2-3, with 11 bases identical to TRBD2. This CDR3 contains 16 residues. Per germline, CDR1 MDHEN and CDR2 SYDVKM. V dropped 7 bases and J dropped 3; count of bases not matched to a gene: 9. As DNA, the CDR3 is TGTGCCAGCACCATGGGACTAGCGGACCTTACAGATACGCAGTATTTT. Translating it yields CASTMGLADLTDTQYF.

CDR3 in DNA: TGTGCCAGCAGTTCCGGACAGGTTATTAACATTCAGTACTTC. Its protein is CASSSGQVINIQYF. This chain uses TRBV28 with TRBJ2-4; 7 bases align to TRBD1. The J segment lost 7 bases and the V segment lost 4 bases, leaving 7 bases of the junction unmatched. Germline assignment: CDR1 MDHEN and CDR2 SYDVKM. This CDR3 has 14 residues.